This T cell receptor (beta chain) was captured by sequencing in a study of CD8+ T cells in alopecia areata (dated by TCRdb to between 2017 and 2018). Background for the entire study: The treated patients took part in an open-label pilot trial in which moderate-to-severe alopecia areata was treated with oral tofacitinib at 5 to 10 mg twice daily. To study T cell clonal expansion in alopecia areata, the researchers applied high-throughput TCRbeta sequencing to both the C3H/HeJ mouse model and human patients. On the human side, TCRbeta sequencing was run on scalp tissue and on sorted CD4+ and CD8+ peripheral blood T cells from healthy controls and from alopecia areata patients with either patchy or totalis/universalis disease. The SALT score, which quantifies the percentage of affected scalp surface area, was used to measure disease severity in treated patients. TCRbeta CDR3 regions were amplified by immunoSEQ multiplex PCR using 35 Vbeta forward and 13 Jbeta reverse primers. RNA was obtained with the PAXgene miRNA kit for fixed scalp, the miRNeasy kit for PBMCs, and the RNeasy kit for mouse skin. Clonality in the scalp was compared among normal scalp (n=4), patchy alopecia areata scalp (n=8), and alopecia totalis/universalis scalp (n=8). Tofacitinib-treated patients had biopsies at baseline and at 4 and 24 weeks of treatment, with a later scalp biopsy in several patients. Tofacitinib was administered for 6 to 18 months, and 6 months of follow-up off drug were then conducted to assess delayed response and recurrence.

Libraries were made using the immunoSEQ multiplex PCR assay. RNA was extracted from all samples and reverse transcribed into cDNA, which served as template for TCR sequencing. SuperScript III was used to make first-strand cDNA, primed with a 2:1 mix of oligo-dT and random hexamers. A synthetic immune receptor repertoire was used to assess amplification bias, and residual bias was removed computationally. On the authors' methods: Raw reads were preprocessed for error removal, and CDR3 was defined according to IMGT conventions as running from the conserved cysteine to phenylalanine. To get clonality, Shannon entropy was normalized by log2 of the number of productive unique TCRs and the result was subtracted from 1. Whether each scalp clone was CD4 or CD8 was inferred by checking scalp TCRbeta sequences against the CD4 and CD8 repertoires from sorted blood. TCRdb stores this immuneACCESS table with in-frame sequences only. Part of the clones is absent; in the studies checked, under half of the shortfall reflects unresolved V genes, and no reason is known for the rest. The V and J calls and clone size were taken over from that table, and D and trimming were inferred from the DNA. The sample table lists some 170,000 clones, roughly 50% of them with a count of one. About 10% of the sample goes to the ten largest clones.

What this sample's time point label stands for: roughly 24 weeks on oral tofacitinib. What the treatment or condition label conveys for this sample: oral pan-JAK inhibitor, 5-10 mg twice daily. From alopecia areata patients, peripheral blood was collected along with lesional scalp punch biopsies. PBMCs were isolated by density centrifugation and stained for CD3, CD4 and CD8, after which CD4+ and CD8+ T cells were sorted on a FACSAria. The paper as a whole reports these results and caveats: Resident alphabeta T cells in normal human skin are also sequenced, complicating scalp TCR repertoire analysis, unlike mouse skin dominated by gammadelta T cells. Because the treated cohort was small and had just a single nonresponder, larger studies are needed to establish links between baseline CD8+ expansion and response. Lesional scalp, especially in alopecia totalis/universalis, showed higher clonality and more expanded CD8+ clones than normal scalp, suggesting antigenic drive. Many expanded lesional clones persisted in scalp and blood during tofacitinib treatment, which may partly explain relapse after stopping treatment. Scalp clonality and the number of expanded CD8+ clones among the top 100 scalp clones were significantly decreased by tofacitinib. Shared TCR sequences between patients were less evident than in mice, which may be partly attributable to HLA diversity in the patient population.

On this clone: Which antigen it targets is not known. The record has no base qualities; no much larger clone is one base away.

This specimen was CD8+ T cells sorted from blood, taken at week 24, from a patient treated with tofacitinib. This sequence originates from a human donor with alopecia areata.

The CDR3 protein: CASTDDRAGDGYTF. Read as DNA, the sequence is TGTGCCTCCACGGACGACAGGGCCGGAGATGGCTACACCTTC. Here the chain combines TRBV9 and TRBJ1-2; 7 middle bases align to TRBD1. Ends trimmed: V by 10 bases, J by 6 bases; bases unmatched to a gene: 15. As encoded in the germline V gene, CDR1 is SGDLS while CDR2 is YYNGEE. From the cysteine through the phenylalanine, the CDR3 covers 14 amino acids. The DNA shown is the 42-base CDR3, in frame from base 1.